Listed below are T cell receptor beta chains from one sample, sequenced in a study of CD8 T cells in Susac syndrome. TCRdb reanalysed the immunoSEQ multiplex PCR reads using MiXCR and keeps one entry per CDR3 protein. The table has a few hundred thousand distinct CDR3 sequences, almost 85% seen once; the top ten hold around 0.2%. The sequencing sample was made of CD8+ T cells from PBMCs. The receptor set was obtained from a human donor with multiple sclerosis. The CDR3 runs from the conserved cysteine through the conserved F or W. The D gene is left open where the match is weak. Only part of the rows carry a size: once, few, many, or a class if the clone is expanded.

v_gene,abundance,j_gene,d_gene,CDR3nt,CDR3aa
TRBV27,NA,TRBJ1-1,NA,TGTGCCAGCAGCCCCTCCGGACACCCTAACACTGAAGCTTTCTTT,CASSPSGHPNTEAFF
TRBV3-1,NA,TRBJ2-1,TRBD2,TGTGCCAGCAGCCACAACCCTGAAGGACTAGAGAATGAGCAGTTCTTC,CASSHNPEGLENEQFF
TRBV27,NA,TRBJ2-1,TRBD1,TGTGCCAGCAGTTTATATAGGACAGGGACCTACAATGAGCAGTTCTTC,CASSLYRTGTYNEQFF
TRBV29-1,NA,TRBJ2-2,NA,TGCAGCGCGCGAGGCGGGGCCGGGGAGCTGTTTTTT,CSARGGAGELFF
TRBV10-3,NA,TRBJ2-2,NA,TGTGCCATCAGTGAGTTTTTTACCGGGGAGCTGTTTTTT,CAISEFFTGELFF
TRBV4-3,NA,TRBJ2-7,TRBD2,TGCGCCAGCAGCCAAGATATGGCCAGCGGGGGATCCTACGAGCAGTACTTC,CASSQDMASGGSYEQYF
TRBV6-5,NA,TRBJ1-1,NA,TGTGCCAGCAGTCTCGACGTATCGTGGGCCGACACTGAAGCTTTCTTT,CASSLDVSWADTEAFF
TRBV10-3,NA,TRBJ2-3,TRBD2,TGTGCCATCGGGACTAGCCCCAATCCTAAAAACACAGATACGCAGTATTTT,CAIGTSPNPKNTDTQYF
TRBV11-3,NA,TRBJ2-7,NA,TGTGCCAGCAGCTCAACCCCGGGAGCCGACTCCTACGAGCAGTACTTC,CASSSTPGADSYEQYF
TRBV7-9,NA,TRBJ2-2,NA,TGTGCCAGCAGCTTACGTCCCCACAGCCTCGGGGAGCTGTTTTTT,CASSLRPHSLGELFF
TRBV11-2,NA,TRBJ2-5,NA,TGTGCCAGCAGCTTAGTGGGGACACCCCAAGAGACCCAGTACTTC,CASSLVGTPQETQYF
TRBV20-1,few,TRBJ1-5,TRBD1,TGCAGTGCTAGTCCCGGGACAGGATTCAATCAGCCCCAGCATTTT,CSASPGTGFNQPQHF
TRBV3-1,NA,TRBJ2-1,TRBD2,TGTGCCAGCAGCCAAGAAAAAGCGGGAGTTGAAAATGAGCAGTTCTTC,CASSQEKAGVENEQFF
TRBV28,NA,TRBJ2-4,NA,TGTGCCAGCAGTTCCCGCGACATACCCAAAAACATTCAGTACTTC,CASSSRDIPKNIQYF
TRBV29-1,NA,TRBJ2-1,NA,TGCAGCGTTGTGGGGGAACACAGGGAGGGACTCTTC,CSVVGEHREGLF
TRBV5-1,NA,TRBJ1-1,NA,TGCGCCAGCAGCTTGGAGGGACGAGGTGAAGCTTTCTTT,CASSLEGRGEAFF
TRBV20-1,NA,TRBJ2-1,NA,TGCAGTGTCCTAGTTAACGAGCAGTTCTTC,CSVLVNEQFF
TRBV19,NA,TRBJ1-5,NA,TGTGCCAGTAGTATAAGTGGAAGCAATCAGCCCCAGCATTTT,CASSISGSNQPQHF
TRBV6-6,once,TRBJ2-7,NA,TGTGCCAGCAGTTACCCTCTCGGGTCTCAGGGATACGAGCAGTACTTC,CASSYPLGSQGYEQYF
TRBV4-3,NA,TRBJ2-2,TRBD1,TGCGCCAGCAGCCAAGATCTGGACAGGGGGCGATACACCGGGGAGCTGTTTTTT,CASSQDLDRGRYTGELFF
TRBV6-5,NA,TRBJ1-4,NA,TGTGCCAGCAGTCAGGAGGGCAGTTATAATGAAAAACTGTTTTTT,CASSQEGSYNEKLFF
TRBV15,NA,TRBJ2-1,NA,TGTGCCACCAGCAGACACACCCCGGAAAATGAGCAGTTCTTC,CATSRHTPENEQFF
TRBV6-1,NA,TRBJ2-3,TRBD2,TGTGCCAGCAGTTCCGGTGCGGGAGGGGTTGATACGCAGTATTTT,CASSSGAGGVDTQYF
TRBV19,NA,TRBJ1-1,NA,TGTGCCAGTAGTATAAACCCGGGCATGAACACTGAAGCTTTCTTT,CASSINPGMNTEAFF
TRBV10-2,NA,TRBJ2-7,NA,TGCGCCAGCAGTGAGCAGAACCAGGGACTGTATACTTACGAGCAGTACTTC,CASSEQNQGLYTYEQYF
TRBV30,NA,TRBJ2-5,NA,TGTGCCTGGAGTGTAAAATTAGGGCAAGAGACCCAGTACTTC,CAWSVKLGQETQYF
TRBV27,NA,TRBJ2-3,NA,TGTGCCAGCAGTTTAGGGGGACTCTACACAGATACGCAGTATTTT,CASSLGGLYTDTQYF
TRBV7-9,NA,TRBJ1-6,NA,TGTGCCAGCAGCTTAGCCGGGCCGGGTGCTTCACCCCTCCACTTT,CASSLAGPGASPLHF
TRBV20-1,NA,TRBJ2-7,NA,TGCAGTGCTAGAGATTACAGGGTTTTGAACGAGCAGTACTTC,CSARDYRVLNEQYF
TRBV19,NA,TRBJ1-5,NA,TGTGCCAGTAGTGAGGACGACACTTTTTATCAGCCCCAGCATTTT,CASSEDDTFYQPQHF
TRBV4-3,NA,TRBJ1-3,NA,TGCGCCAGCAGCCAGGATAACAGGGACTCCGTTAGAAACACCATATATTTT,CASSQDNRDSVRNTIYF
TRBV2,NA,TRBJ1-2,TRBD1,TGTGCCAGCAGTCTGCTGGGTTTGACAGGGCAGGGAGACTATGGCTACACCTTC,CASSLLGLTGQGDYGYTF
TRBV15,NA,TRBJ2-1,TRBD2,TGTGCCACCAGCAGAGTCGTAGCGGGAAGGCACAATGAGCAGTTCTTC,CATSRVVAGRHNEQFF
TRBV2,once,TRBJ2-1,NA,TGTGCCAGCAGGATATCGGTGGGGCTTGGCAATGAGCAGTTCTTC,CASRISVGLGNEQFF
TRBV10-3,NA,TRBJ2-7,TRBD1,TGTGCCATCAGTTTAAGGGACAGGGGTTACTACGAGCAGTACTTC,CAISLRDRGYYEQYF
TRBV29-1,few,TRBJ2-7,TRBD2,TGCAGCGTTGACGGTGTGACTAGCGGGGCCTACGAGCAGTACTTC,CSVDGVTSGAYEQYF
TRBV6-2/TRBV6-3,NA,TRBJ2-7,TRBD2,TGTGCCAGCACCAGACTAGCGGGAGGGCCCGACGAGCAGTACTTC,CASTRLAGGPDEQYF
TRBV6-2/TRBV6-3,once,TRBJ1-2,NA,TGTGCCAGCAGTCACCCCGGAGTCGCCCCCTATGGCTACACCTTC,CASSHPGVAPYGYTF
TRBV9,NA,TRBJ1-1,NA,TGTGCCAGCAGCCCTCAGGTTGCGAACACTGAAGCTTTCTTT,CASSPQVANTEAFF
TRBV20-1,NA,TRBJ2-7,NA,TGCAGTGCTAGTGATCCCGGGGGGCGGTTGCTAGCCAGCCACGAGCAGTACTTC,CSASDPGGRLLASHEQYF
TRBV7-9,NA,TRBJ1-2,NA,TGTGCCAGCAGCCCCGGCCGAGGGTACGACTATGGCTACACCTTC,CASSPGRGYDYGYTF
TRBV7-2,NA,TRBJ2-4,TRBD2,TGTGCCAGCAGCTTAGGAACAGGACTAGCGGTAGCCAAAAACATTCAGTACTTC,CASSLGTGLAVAKNIQYF
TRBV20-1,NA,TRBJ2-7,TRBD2,TGCAGTGCTAGTCTAGCGGACTTGGCTTACGAGCAGTACTTC,CSASLADLAYEQYF
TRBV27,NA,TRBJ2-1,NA,TGTGCCAGCAGTTTATACGGGGAGCAGTTCTTC,CASSLYGEQFF
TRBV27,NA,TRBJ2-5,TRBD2,TGTGCCAGCAGTCTTCTAGCGGGAGGGCCGCGAGAGACCCAGTACTTC,CASSLLAGGPRETQYF